This T cell receptor (beta chain) was captured in a study of technical replicates of blood from several donors. The repertoire was sequenced with immunoSEQ multiplex PCR; TCRdb's copy has only in-frame clones and lacks some. The table shows some 82,000 clones, with approximately 94% occurring only once. Source material: T cells isolated from PBMCs. This TCR came from a human donor in good health.

This CDR3 is CASSIEAAPEYGYTF. For the CDR3, the DNA is TGTGCCAGTAGTATAGAGGCCGCTCCAGAATATGGCTACACCTTC. The chain uses TRBV19 and TRBJ1-2; no definite D call. From germline, CDR1 is LNHDA and CDR2 SQIVND (reference sequence). Between the trimmed V and J ends, which lost 0 bases and 5 bases, there was a span of 13 bases. CDR3 size: 15 residues.